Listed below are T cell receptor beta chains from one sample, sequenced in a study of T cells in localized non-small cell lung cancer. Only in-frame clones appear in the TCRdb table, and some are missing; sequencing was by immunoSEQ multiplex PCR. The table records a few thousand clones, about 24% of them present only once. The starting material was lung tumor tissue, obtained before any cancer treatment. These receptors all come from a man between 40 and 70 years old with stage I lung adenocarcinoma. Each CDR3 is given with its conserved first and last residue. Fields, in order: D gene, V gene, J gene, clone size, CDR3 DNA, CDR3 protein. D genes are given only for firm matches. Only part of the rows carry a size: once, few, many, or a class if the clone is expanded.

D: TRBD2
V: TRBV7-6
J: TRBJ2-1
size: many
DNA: TGTGCCAGCAGCCCGGTGGCAGCGGGAGACTACAATGAGCAGTTCTTC
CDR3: CASSPVAAGDYNEQFF

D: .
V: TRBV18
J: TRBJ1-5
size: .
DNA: TGTGCCAGCTCACCCCCCGGGGGCGGCAATCAGCCCCAGCATTTT
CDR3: CASSPPGGGNQPQHF

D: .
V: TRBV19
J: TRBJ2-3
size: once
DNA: TGTGCCACCGAGGCGGGGGCCGATACGCAGTATTTT
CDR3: CATEAGADTQYF

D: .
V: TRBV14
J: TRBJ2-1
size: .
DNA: TGTGCCAGCAGCCAACCCTACTCCTACAATGAGCAGTTCTTC
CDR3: CASSQPYSYNEQFF

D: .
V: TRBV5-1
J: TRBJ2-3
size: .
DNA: TGCGCCAGCAGCTTGGGGGCTAGCGAAGGAGATACGCAGTATTTT
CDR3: CASSLGASEGDTQYF

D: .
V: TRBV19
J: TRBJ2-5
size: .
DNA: TGTGCCAGTAGTCCTCCAGGGACATTTGCGACCCAGTACTTC
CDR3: CASSPPGTFATQYF

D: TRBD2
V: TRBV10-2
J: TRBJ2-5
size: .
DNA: TGCGCCAGCAGTGGACTAGCGGATGATAGGGCGACCCAGTACTTC
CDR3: CASSGLADDRATQYF

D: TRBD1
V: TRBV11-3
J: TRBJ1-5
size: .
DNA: TGTGCCAGCAGCTCGGGACAGGGTGGTAGCAATCAGCCCCAGCATTTT
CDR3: CASSSGQGGSNQPQHF

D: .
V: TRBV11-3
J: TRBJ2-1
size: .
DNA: TGTGCCAGCAGCCTGCGTTCGGGAGTGGATGAGCAGTTCTTC
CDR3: CASSLRSGVDEQFF

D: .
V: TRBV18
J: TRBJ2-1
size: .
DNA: TGTGCCAGCTCACCACAAACGAGGGATGAGCAGTTCTTC
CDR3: CASSPQTRDEQFF

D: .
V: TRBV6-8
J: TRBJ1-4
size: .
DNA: TGTGCCAGCAGGGGGCAGGGATCTGAAAAACTGTTTTTT
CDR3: CASRGQGSEKLFF

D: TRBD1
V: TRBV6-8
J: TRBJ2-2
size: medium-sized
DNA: TGTGCCAGCGCCACAGGGGGCCGGGACACCGGGGAGCTGTTTTTT
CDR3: CASATGGRDTGELFF

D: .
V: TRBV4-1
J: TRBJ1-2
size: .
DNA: TGCGCCAGCAGCCAAGAACAGACAGCTATGGGCTATGGCTACACCTTC
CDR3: CASSQEQTAMGYGYTF

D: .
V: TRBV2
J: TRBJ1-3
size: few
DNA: TGTGCCAGCAGTGTGCAGGGTCGTGGAAACACCATATATTTT
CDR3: CASSVQGRGNTIYF

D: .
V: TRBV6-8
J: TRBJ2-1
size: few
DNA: TGTGCCAGCAGTTACTCGGGGCCAAACAATGAGCAGTTCTTC
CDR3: CASSYSGPNNEQFF

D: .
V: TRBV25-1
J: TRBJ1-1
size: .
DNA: TGTGCCAGCAGTGACGTCTCGAACACTGAAGCTTTCTTT
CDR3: CASSDVSNTEAFF

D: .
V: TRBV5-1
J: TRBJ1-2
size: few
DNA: TGCGCCAGCAGCTCGGAGGGGGACCTCTATGGCTACACCTTC
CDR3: CASSSEGDLYGYTF